These 27 T cell receptor beta chains share one sample of origin, sequenced in a study of shared clonotypes between healthy human individuals. Using immunoSEQ multiplex PCR, the repertoire was profiled, and TCRdb retains in-frame clones only, with some absent. The sample holds about 960,000 clones, over 75% seen once. Source material: memory CD4+ T cells sorted from blood. The subset here: CD45RA-negative fraction. Receptor source: a man aged 18 to 35 in good health.

V gene TRBV7-8 combines with J gene TRBJ2-1, with D maybe TRBD1 (5 bases). From germline, CDR1 is SGHVS and CDR2 FQNEAQ. Trimming cost V 1 base and J 5 bases, with 15 bases left between them. The CDR3 spans 16 residues. The CDR3 DNA sequence: TGTGCCAGCAGCTTAGTAGCAGGGTATTCCCACAATGAGCAGTTCTTC. Protein sequence: CASSLVAGYSHNEQFF.

The J gene is TRBJ1-5, the V gene TRBV28; 9 bases map to TRBD1. V trimming: 5 bases; J trimming: 2 bases; junction bases outside the gene matches: 10. The CDR3 consists of 17 residues. Per the germline V gene, CDR1 is MDHEN and CDR2 is SYDVKM. The CDR3 DNA reads TGTGCCAGCAGTAGGACAGGGGTTGTAGGAGGCAATCAGCCCCAGCATTTT. Its protein product is CASSRTGVVGGNQPQHF.

This chain uses TRBV5-4 with TRBJ2-5; 10 bases map to TRBD1. This CDR3 is 15 amino acids long. Germline trimming cut 5 bases from V and 4 bases from J; bases unmatched to any gene: 8. Germline lookup yields CDR1 SGHNT and CDR2 YYREEE (reference sequence). Here the CDR3 reads CASRYDRGRVETQYF. CDR3 DNA: TGTGCCAGCAGATACGACAGGGGGCGCGTAGAGACCCAGTACTTC.

J is TRBJ2-3 and V is TRBV11-2; D is ambiguous. Trimming took 4 bases from V and 1 from J, leaving 12 bases between them. CDR1 and CDR2 (germline): SGHAT, FQNNGV. The CDR3 is 15 residues long. The CDR3 spells CASSSRASGTDTQYF. Here the CDR3 DNA reads TGTGCCAGCAGCTCCCGGGCTTCGGGCACAGATACGCAGTATTTT.

This clone has just one count. The chain has TRBV9 and TRBJ2-7; the match to TRBD1 covers 8 bases. Trimming cost V 1 base and J 4 bases; bases outside gene matches: 7. The CDR3 contains 15 residues. Looked up from germline, CDR1 is SGDLS and CDR2 is YYNGEE. CDR3 nucleotides: TGTGCCAGCAGCGTATCGGGACAGGAGATTTACGAGCAGTACTTC. It yields the protein CASSVSGQEIYEQYF.

The gene calls are TRBV5-4 and TRBJ2-3; 7 nucleotides align to TRBD2. The V gene's germline CDR1 is SGHNT and CDR2 YYREEE (reference sequence). The CDR3 is made up of 15 amino acids. The ends lost 6 bases at V and 4 bases at J; junction bases unmatched: 11. CDR3 in DNA: TGTGCCAGCACCCCCATAGGGGAGGGGTCAGATACGCAGTATTTT. Its translation is CASTPIGEGSDTQYF.

V is TRBV9 and J is TRBJ1-6, with D uncertain. The V and J ends lost 4 bases and 7 bases respectively, with 18 bases between them. The CDR3 has 16 residues. Germline lookup yields CDR1 SGDLS and CDR2 YYNGEE. In nucleotides, the CDR3 is TGTGCCAGCAGCCTCGGCTACATCCCTTCCAATTCACCCCTCCACTTT. Translating gives CASSLGYIPSNSPLHF.

Comment on this clone: One base away lies a much larger clone, so this may be a sequencing read error. The sample carries other DNA sequences with the same CDR3. The chain uses TRBV11-2 and TRBJ2-7, with D unclear. Per germline, CDR1 SGHAT and CDR2 FQNNGV. The CDR3 totals 11 residues. The V end lost 1 base, the J end lost 3 bases, and 1 base lay between the germline ends. CDR3 DNA sequence: TGTGCCAGCAGCTTAGTCTACGAGCAGTACTTC. It codes for CASSLVYEQYF.

Concerning this clone: One end of the junction varies from germline; a read error may be responsible. J is TRBJ1-5 and V is TRBV2, with D possibly being TRBD1 (6 bases). Germline V CDR1 and CDR2: SNHLY, FYNNEI. The CDR3 loop spans 12 amino acids. The CDR3 region has the DNA TGTGCCAGCAGTGAAACCCGGGACATTTTTCGGTTT. Protein product: CASSETRDIFRF.

About this clone itself: The same CDR3 arises from other DNA sequences in this sample as well. The CDR3 is CASSPGRGREQYF. CDR3 DNA sequence: TGTGCCAGCTCACCAGGGAGGGGGCGCGAGCAGTACTTC. The chain uses TRBV18 and TRBJ2-7; tentatively, D is TRBD1 or TRBD2 (7 bases each). Trimming cost V 2 bases and J 6 bases, with 11 bases left between them. The CDR3 runs 13 residues. Germline values: CDR1 KGHSH, CDR2 LQKENI.

The rearrangement links TRBV2 to TRBJ2-2, with D possibly being TRBD1 (5 bases). The length of the CDR3 is 13 residues. Germline V gene sequence: CDR1 SNHLY, CDR2 FYNNEI. V lost 6 bases to trimming and J lost 4 bases, with 9 bases between them. CDR3 coding DNA: TGTGCCAGCAGCCCCGACAGCACCGGGGAGCTGTTTTTT. Residues: CASSPDSTGELFF.

The chain carries TRBV2 and TRBJ2-7; D possibly matches TRBD1 or TRBD2 (5 bases each). This CDR3 has 13 residues. Germline V gene data show CDR1 as SNHLY and CDR2 as FYNNEI. V was cut by 6 bases and J by 0 bases, with 9 bases left in between. The CDR3 region is CASRRDGSYEQYF. The CDR3 DNA is TGTGCCAGCAGAAGGGACGGCTCCTACGAGCAGTACTTC.

V gene TRBV7-9 combines with J gene TRBJ2-1; 7 bases match TRBD2. The CDR3 covers 14 residues. Germline V CDR1 and CDR2: SEHNR, FQNEAQ (reference sequence). Trimming at V came to 0 bases and at J to 9 bases, leaving 5 bases not matched to a gene. The DNA of the CDR3 is TGTGCCAGCAGCTTAGCTAGCGGGCGGGCTGAGCAGTTCTTC. Translation: CASSLASGRAEQFF.

This rearrangement joins TRBV4-1 to TRBJ2-3, with D hard to call. Trimming stripped 1 base from V and 4 bases from J, with 12 bases between. Germline CDR1 reads MGHRA; CDR2 reads YSYEKL. This CDR3 is 15 amino acids long. CDR3 DNA: TGCGCCAGCAGCCAAGCCGAGAACCCCTCAGATACGCAGTATTTT. It is translated as CASSQAENPSDTQYF.

The V gene is TRBV21-1, the J gene TRBJ2-4; TRBD2 was called by the table and not checked on the DNA. TRBV21-1 is an annotated pseudogene. This CDR3 has 14 amino acids. CDR3 protein: CASRTSGTKNIQYF. The CDR3 DNA reads as TGTGCCAGCCGGACTAGCGGGACCAAAAACATTCAGTACTTC.

With respect to this clone: The junction and the germline gene differ at one end; a read error may be behind it. V is TRBV7-7 and J is TRBJ2-2; D ambiguous. The CDR3 has 14 residues. Germline V CDR1 and CDR2: SSHAT, FNYEAQ (reference sequence). Written as DNA, the CDR3 is TGTGCTAGCAGTTCTGACTTCTTCACCGGGGAGCTGTTTTTT. This translates into CASSSDFFTGELFF.

The CDR3 DNA follows: TGTGCCAGCAATAGTTCGCCGGAGTTGAACACTGAAGCTTTCTTT. Residues: CASNSSPELNTEAFF. The chain recombines TRBV21-1 with TRBJ1-1. TRBV21-1 constitutes a pseudogene. The CDR3 is made up of 15 amino acids.

V gene TRBV30 combines with J gene TRBJ1-2; possibly TRBD1 for D (5 bases). The CDR3 contains 11 residues. Trimming removed 4 bases at V and 4 bases at J, with 7 bases between. In germline, CDR1 is GTSNPN, CDR2 SVGIG (reference sequence). CDR3 bases: TGTGCCTGGATGGGGGGCTATGGCTACACCTTC. Residues: CAWMGGYGYTF.

In this sample, this clone turned up once. The V gene is TRBV5-1, the J gene TRBJ2-3, with a possible D match to TRBD1 (6 bases). The V end lost 0 bases, the J end lost 1 base, and 12 bases lay between the germline ends. This CDR3 is 16 amino acids long. Germline CDR1 and CDR2: SGHRS and YFSETQ. As DNA, the CDR3 is TGCGCCAGCAGCTTGGCCGAGGGGGTTCGCACAGATACGCAGTATTTT. The encoded protein is CASSLAEGVRTDTQYF.

The CDR3 DNA reads TGTGCCAGCAGCCCCACGGATGCGGGAGCCTACGAGCAGTACTTC. It codes for CASSPTDAGAYEQYF. This chain links TRBV13 with TRBJ2-7; the match to TRBD2 covers 7 bases. CDR3 length: 15 residues. Germline CDR1 is PRHDT and CDR2 is FYEKMQ (reference sequence). Trimming took 5 bases from V and 2 from J; bases not matched to a gene: 9.

This clone was detected once. This chain uses TRBV11-2 with TRBJ2-7, with 11 bases aligning to TRBD1. CDR1 is SGHAT and CDR2 is FQNNGV in the germline V gene. Germline trimming cut 4 bases from V and 3 bases from J; bases unmatched to any gene: 11. The CDR3 runs to 17 residues. The chain's CDR3 is CASSSSWTGGSIYEQYF. The CDR3 region has the DNA TGTGCCAGCAGCTCGTCCTGGACAGGGGGCTCTATCTACGAGCAGTACTTC.

The chain carries TRBV5-8 and TRBJ1-5; maybe TRBD1 (5 bases). In germline, CDR1 is SGHTS, CDR2 YDEGEE. The CDR3 is 15 amino acids. The ends were cut back, 5 bases at V and 6 bases at J, with 18 bases in the middle. CDR3: CASSDGAGSGQPQHF. The CDR3 bases are TGTGCCAGCAGTGATGGGGCGGGGTCGGGTCAGCCCCAGCATTTT.

The table lists this clone with a few counts. Other DNA sequences within the sample encode an identical CDR3. This chain connects TRBV6-5 to TRBJ2-1; 8 bases match TRBD2. This CDR3 has 15 amino acids. Per germline, CDR1 MNHEY and CDR2 SVGAGI. Unmatched junction bases numbered 10, after V lost 6 bases and J lost 6 bases. This CDR3 reads CASSSGLAGLNEQFF. CDR3 sequence (DNA): TGTGCCAGCAGCAGTGGACTAGCCGGACTCAATGAGCAGTTCTTC.

This clone has just a few counts. This rearrangement joins TRBV9 to TRBJ1-6, with D unclear. V lost 2 bases, J lost 10 bases, and 16 bases lay in between. This CDR3 comprises 15 residues. Germline loops: CDR1 SGDLS, CDR2 YYNGEE. This CDR3 is CASSVASRWGSPLHF. The DNA of the CDR3 is TGTGCCAGCAGCGTTGCATCCCGGTGGGGATCACCCCTCCACTTT.

This clone was recorded only once. This chain connects TRBV10-1 to TRBJ2-5; D is unresolved. CDR3 length: 13 amino acids. The ends were cut back, 5 bases at V and 1 base at J, with 8 bases in the middle. CDR1 and CDR2 from the germline V gene are WNHNN and SYGVQD (reference sequence). CDR3 loop: CASSPGIQETQYF. The CDR3 DNA sequence: TGCGCCAGCAGTCCGGGCATCCAAGAGACCCAGTACTTC.

This clone showed up just a few times. The chain has TRBV27 and TRBJ2-7; 8 bases map to TRBD1. Losses at the gene ends were 5 bases for V and 2 bases for J; bases not matched to a gene: 8. The germline V gene encodes CDR1 MNHEY and CDR2 SMNVEV (reference sequence). The CDR3 has 15 residues. The CDR3 DNA follows: TGTGCCAGCAGTCGGGGACAGGAGACTACCTACGAGCAGTACTTC. Translated, it gives CASSRGQETTYEQYF.

This clone was detected a few times. This rearrangement joins TRBV10-1 to TRBJ2-1; 12 bases map to TRBD2. The CDR3 contains 14 residues. CDR1 is WNHNN, CDR2 SYGVQD, per germline (reference sequence). V was pared by 8 bases and J by 2 bases, with 1 base of the junction left unmatched. The CDR3 sequence is CASASGGAYNEQFF. DNA of the CDR3: TGCGCCAGCGCTAGCGGGGGGGCCTACAATGAGCAGTTCTTC.